The TCR beta chain described here comes from a study of T cells in Graves' hyperthyroidism and ophthalmopathy. Points on this clonotype: The antigen is unknown.

The CDR3 runs 14 residues. With 0 bases clipped from V and 4 bases from J, the junction kept 3 bases outside the gene matches. Germline V gene lookup returns CDR1 SGHRS and CDR2 YFSETQ. Amplified TCR beta CDR3 regions derived from RNA transcripts. HTBI primers drove first-round RT-PCR of the TCR CDR3. TCRdb ran MiXCR on the multiplex PCR reads and lists one entry per CDR3 protein. The repertoire includes hundreds of thousands of distinct CDR3 sequences, around 39% of them detected once, and 7% to 10% sits in the top ten. Reasons for excluding patients were uncontrolled infection, other autoimmune disease, pregnancy or lactation. In making diagnoses, clinical symptoms, serum thyroxine and TRAb, thyroid ultrasound and orbital computed tomography were all used. This sample holds PBMCs from under 11 ml fresh peripheral blood. Overall study findings and caveats: Model-based prediction identified ophthalmopathy a median around 6.5 months prior to its onset.

This chain connects TRBV5-1 to TRBJ2-7; 8 bases agree with TRBD2. Sequencing was carried out using blood. This receptor was identified in a man between 18 and 35 years old with Graves' hyperthyroidism. CDR3 DNA sequence: TGCGCCAGCAGCTTGGATGGCGGGAGGTACGAGCAGTACTTC. It is translated as CASSLDGGRYEQYF.